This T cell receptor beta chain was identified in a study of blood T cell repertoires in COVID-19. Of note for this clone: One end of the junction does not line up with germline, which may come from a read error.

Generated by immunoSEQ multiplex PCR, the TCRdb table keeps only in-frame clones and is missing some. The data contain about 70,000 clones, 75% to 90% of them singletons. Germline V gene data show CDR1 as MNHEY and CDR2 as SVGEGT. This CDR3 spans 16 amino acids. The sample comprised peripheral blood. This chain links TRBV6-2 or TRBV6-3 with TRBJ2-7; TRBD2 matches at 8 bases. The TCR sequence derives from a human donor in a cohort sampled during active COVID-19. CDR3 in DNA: TGTGCCAGCAGTCCCCTCAGAGAGCGGGGGCCCTACGCGCAGTACTTC. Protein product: CASSPLRERGPYAQYF.